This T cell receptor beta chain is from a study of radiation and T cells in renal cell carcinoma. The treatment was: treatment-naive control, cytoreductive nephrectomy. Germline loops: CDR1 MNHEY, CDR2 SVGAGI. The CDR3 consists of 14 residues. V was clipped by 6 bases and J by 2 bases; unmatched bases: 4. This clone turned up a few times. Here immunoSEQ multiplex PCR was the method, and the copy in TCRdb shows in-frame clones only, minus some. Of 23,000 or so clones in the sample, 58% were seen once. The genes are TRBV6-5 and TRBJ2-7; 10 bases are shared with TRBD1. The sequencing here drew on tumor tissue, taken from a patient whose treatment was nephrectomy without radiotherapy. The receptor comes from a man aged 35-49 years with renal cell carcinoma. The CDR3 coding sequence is TGTGCCAGCAGAGTTGGGACAGGGGCCTACGAGCAGTACGTC. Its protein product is CASRVGTGAYEQYV.